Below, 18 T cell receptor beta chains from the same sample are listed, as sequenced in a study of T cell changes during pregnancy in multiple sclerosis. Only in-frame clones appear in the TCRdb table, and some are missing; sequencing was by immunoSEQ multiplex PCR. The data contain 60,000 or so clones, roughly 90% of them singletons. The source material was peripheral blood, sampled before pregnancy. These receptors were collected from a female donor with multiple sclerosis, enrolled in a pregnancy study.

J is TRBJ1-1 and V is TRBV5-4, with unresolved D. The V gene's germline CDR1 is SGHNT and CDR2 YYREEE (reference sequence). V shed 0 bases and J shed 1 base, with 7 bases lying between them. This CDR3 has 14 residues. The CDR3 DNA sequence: TGTGCCAGCAGCTTGGTTAGCGCGAACACTGAAGCTTTCTTT. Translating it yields CASSLVSANTEAFF.

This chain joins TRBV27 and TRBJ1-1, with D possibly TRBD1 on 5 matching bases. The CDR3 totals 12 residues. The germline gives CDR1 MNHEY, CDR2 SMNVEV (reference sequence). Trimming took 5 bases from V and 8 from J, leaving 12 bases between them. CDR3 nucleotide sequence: TGTGCCAGCAGTGACCCGGGGGTCGAAGCTTTCTTT. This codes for CASSDPGVEAFF.

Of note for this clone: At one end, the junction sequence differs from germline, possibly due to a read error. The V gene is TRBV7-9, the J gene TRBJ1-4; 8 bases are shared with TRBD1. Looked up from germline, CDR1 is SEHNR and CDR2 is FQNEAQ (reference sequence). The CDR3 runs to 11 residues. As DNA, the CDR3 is TGTGCCAGCAGCTTCGGGACAGGATTAAATTTT. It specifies CASSFGTGLNF.

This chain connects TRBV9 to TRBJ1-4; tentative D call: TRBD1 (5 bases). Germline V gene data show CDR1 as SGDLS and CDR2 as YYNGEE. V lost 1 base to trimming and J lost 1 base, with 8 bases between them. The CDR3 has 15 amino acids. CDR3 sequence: CASSVSGKTNEKLFF. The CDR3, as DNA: TGTGCCAGCAGCGTATCAGGGAAAACTAATGAAAAACTGTTTTTT.

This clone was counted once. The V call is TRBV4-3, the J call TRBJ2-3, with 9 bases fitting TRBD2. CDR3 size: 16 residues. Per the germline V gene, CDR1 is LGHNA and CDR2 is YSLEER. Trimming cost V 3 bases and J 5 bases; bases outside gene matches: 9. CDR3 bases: TGCGCCAGCAGCCACAACGCGGGGGGGCTTGAAGATACGCAGTATTTT. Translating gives CASSHNAGGLEDTQYF.

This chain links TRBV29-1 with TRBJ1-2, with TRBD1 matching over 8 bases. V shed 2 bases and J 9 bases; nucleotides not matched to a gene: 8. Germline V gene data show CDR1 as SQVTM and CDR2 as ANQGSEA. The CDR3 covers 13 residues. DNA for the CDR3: TGCAGCGTTGAACCGGACAGGGACAGAAGCTACACCTTC. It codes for CSVEPDRDRSYTF.

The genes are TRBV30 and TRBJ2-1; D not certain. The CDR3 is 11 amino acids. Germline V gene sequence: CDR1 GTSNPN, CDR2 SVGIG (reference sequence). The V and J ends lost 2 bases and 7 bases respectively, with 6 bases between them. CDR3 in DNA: TGTGCCTGGAGTACGAGGAATGAGCAGTTCTTC. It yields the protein CAWSTRNEQFF.

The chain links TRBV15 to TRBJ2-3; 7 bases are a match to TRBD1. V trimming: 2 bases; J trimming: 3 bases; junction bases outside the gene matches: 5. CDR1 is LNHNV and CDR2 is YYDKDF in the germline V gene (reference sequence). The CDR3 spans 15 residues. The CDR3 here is CATSRWAGGTDTQYF. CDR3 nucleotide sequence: TGTGCCACCAGCAGATGGGCAGGGGGAACAGATACGCAGTATTTT.

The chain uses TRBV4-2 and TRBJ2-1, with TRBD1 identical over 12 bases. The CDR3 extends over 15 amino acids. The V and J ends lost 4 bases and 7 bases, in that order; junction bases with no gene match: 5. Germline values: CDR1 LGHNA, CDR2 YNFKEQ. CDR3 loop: CASSPPGQGANEQFF. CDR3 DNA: TGTGCCAGCAGCCCGCCGGGACAGGGGGCAAATGAGCAGTTCTTC.

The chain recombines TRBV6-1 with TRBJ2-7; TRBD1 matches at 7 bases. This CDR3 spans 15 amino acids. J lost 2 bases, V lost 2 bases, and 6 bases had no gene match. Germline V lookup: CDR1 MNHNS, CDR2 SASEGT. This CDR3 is CASSEIYRGPYEQYF. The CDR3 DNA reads TGTGCCAGCAGTGAAATTTACAGGGGACCCTACGAGCAGTACTTC.

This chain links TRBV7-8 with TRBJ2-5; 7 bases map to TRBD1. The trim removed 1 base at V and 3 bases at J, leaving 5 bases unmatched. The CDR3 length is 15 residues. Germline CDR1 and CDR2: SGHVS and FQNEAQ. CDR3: CASSLVGDRKETQYF. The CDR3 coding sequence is TGTGCCAGCAGCTTAGTTGGGGACAGAAAAGAGACCCAGTACTTC.

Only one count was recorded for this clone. Written as DNA, the CDR3 is TGTGCCAGAGCCAGGAGGTCCCACAATGAGCAGTTCTTC. Translated, it gives CARARRSHNEQFF. This sequence joins TRBV2 and TRBJ2-1; a possible D gene is TRBD2 (5 bases). The CDR3 is made up of 13 amino acids. Trimming removed 9 bases at V and 5 bases at J, with 14 bases between. From germline, CDR1 is SNHLY and CDR2 FYNNEI. The full variable domain, with the rest looked up from reference TRBV2 and TRBJ2-1, is EPEVTQTPSHQVTQMGQEVILRCVPISNHLYFYWYRQILGQKVEFLVSFYNNEISEKSEIFDDQFSVERPDGSNFTLKIRSTKLEDSAMYFCARARRSHNEQFFGPGTRLTVL.

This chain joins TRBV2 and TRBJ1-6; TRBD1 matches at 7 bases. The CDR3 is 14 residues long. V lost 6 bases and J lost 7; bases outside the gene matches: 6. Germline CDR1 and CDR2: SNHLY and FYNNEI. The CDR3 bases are TGTGCCAGCAGAACCGGGACAGTAAATTCACCCCTCCACTTT. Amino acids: CASRTGTVNSPLHF.

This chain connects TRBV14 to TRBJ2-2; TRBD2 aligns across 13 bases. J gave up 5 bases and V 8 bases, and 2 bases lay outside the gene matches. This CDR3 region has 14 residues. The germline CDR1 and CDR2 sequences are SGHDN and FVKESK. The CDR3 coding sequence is TGTGCCAGCGGACTAGCGGGGGTGACCGGGGAGCTGTTTTTT. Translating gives CASGLAGVTGELFF. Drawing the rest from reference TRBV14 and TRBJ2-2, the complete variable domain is EAGVTQFPSHSVIEKGQTVTLRCDPISGHDNLYWYRRVMGKEIKFLLHFVKESKQDESGMPNNRFLAERTGGTYSTLKVQPAELEDSGVYFCASGLAGVTGELFFGEGSRLTVL.

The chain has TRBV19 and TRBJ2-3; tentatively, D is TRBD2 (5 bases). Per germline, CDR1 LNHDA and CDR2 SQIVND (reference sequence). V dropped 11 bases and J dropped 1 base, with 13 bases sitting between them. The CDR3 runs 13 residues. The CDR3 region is CASSPRGTDTQYF. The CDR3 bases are TGTGCCTCCTCCCCGAGGGGCACAGATACGCAGTATTTT.

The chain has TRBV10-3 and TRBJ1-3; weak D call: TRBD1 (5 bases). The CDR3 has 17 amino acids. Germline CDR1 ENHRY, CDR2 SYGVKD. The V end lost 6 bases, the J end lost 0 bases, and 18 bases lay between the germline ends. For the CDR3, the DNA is TGTGCCATCAGCCCAAGGGGATCCCAAAGCTCTGGAAACACCATATATTTT. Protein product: CAISPRGSQSSGNTIYF.

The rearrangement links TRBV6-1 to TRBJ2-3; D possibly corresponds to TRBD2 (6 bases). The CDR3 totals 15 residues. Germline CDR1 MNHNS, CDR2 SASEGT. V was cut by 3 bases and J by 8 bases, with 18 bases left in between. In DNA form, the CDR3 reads TGTGCCAGCAGTGAGGGCGGGGTACGTTTTGGTACGCAGTATTTT. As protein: CASSEGGVRFGTQYF.

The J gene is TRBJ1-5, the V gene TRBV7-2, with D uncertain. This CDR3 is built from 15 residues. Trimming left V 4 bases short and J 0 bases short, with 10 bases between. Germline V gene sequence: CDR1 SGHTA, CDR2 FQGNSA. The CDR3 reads CASSYESNSNQPQHF. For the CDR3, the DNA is TGTGCCAGCAGCTACGAGAGCAATAGCAATCAGCCCCAGCATTTT.